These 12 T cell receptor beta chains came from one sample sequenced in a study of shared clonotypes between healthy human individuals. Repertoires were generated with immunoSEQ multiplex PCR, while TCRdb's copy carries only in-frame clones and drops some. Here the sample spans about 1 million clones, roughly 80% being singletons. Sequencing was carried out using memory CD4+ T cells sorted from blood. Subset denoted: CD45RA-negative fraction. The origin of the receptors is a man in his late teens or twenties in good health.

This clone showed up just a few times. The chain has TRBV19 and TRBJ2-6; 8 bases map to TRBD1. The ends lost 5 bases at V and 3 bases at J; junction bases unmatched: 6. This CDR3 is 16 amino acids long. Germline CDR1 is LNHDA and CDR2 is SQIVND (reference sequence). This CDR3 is CASSSTGVSGANVLTF. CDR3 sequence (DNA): TGTGCCAGTAGTTCGACAGGGGTCAGTGGGGCCAACGTCCTGACTTTC.

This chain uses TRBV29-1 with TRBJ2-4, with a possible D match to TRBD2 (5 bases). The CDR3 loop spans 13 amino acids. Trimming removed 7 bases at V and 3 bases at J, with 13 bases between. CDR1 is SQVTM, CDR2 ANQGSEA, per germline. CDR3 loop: CSAGGGGKNIQYF. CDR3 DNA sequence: TGCAGCGCGGGCGGAGGCGGCAAAAACATTCAGTACTTC.

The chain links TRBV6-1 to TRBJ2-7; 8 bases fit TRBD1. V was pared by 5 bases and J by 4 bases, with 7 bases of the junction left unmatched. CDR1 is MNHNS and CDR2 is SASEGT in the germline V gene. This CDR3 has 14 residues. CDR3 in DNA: TGTGCCAGCAGTATCAGGGGGCGCGGGTACGAGCAGTACTTC. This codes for CASSIRGRGYEQYF.

The CDR3 DNA reads as TGTGCCAGCAGCTTGGGTCCCATCACAGATACGCAGTATTTT. Translating gives CASSLGPITDTQYF. This rearrangement joins TRBV5-5 to TRBJ2-3; D is uncertain. The CDR3 has 14 amino acids. Trimming stripped 0 bases from V and 2 bases from J, with 7 bases between. Germline assignment: CDR1 SGHKS and CDR2 YYEKEE (reference sequence).

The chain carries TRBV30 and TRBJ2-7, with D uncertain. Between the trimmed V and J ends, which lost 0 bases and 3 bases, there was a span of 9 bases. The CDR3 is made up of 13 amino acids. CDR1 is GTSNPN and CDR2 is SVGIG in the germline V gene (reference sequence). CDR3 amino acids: CAWSVQSYYEQYF. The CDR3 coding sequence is TGTGCCTGGAGTGTACAATCTTACTACGAGCAGTACTTC.

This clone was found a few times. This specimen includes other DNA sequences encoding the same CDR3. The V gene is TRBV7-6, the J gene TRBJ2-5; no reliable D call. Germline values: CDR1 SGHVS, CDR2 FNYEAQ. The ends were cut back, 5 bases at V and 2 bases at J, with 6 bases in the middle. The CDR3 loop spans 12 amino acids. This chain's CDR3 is CASSAHQETQYF. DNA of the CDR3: TGTGCCAGCAGCGCACATCAAGAGACCCAGTACTTC.

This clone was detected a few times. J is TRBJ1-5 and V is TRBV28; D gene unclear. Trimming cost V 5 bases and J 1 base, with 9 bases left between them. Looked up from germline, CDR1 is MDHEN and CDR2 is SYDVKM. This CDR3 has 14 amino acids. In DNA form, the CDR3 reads TGTGCCAGCAGTCCCTCTGACAGCAATCAGCCCCAGCATTTT. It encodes CASSPSDSNQPQHF. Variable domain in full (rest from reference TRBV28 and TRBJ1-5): DVKVTQSSRYLVKRTGEKVFLECVQDMDHENMFWYRQDPGLGLRLIYFSYDVKMKEKGDIPEGYSVSREKKERFSLILESASTNQTSMYLCASSPSDSNQPQHFGDGTRLSIL.

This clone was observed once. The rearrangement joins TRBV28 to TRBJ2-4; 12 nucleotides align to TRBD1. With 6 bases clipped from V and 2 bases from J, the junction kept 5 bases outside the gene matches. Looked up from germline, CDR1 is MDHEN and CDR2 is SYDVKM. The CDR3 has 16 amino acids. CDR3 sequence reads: CASSGTGGSSKNIQYF. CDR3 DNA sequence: TGTGCCAGCAGCGGGACAGGGGGCTCATCCAAAAACATTCAGTACTTC.

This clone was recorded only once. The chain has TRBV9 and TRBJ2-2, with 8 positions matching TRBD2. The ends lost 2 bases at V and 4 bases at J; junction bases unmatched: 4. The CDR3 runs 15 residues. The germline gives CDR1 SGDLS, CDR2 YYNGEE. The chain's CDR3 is CASSVSGEFTGELFF. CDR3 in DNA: TGTGCCAGCAGCGTTAGCGGGGAGTTCACCGGGGAGCTGTTTTTT.

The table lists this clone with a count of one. CDR3 amino acids: CASSRPGQSSYEQYF. The CDR3 bases are TGTGCCAGCAGTCGCCCGGGACAAAGCTCCTACGAGCAGTACTTC. The chain couples TRBV6-5 to TRBJ2-7, with a tentative D call TRBD1 (6 bases). Deletions cut 5 bases from V and 0 bases from J, with 14 bases between. This CDR3 spans 15 amino acids. Germline lookup yields CDR1 MNHEY and CDR2 SVGAGI.

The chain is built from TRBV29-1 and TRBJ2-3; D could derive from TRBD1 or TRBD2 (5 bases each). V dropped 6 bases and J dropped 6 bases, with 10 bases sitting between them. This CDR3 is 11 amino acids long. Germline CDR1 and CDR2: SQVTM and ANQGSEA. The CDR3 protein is CSVGVGDTQYF. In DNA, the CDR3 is TGCAGCGTGGGGGTGGGGGATACGCAGTATTTT.

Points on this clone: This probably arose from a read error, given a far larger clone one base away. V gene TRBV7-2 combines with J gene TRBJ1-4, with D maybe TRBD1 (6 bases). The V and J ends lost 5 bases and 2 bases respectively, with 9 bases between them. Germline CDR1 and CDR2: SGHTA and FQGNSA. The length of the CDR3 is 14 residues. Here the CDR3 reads CASSKGGTNEKLFF. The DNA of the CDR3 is TGTGCCAGCAGCAAGGGGGGGACTAATGAAAAACTGTTTTTT.